The 30 T cell receptor beta chains in this list originate from one sample, sequenced in a study of blood T cells in healthy people across ages. A J-beta primer mix and a sample-barcoded 5' primer were used in a second PCR of about 7 to 11 cycles. TCRdb re-called the 5' RACE reads with MiXCR, one entry per CDR3 protein. The sample holds 660,000 or so distinct CDR3 sequences, roughly 50% seen once. Sequencing input: blood. Receptor source: a man aged 60 to 69 in good health.

The rearrangement joins TRBV2 to TRBJ2-1; D might be TRBD2 (5 bases). V lost 3 bases to trimming and J lost 7 bases, with 10 bases between them. Per the germline V gene, CDR1 is SNHLY and CDR2 is FYNNEI. The CDR3 covers 13 residues. The CDR3, as DNA: TGTGCCAGCAGTGACGGGGTAGTAAATGAGCAGTTCTTC. Translation gives CASSDGVVNEQFF.

Only one count was recorded for this clonotype. The genes are TRBV10-3 and TRBJ2-5; D may be TRBD2 (6 bases). Trimming cost V 4 bases and J 3 bases, with 9 bases left between them. CDR1 and CDR2 (germline): ENHRY, SYGVKD. The CDR3 runs to 13 residues. CDR3: CAISAVAEETQYF. In nucleotides, the CDR3 is TGTGCCATCAGTGCGGTAGCGGAAGAGACCCAGTACTTC.

The CDR3 DNA sequence: TGTGCCACCAGCAGAGAAAGAAGGTTTGCGTTCTCTGGGGCCAACGTCCTGACTTTC. Its translation: CATSRERRFAFSGANVLTF. The V call is TRBV15, the J call TRBJ2-6; D not resolved. V was pared by 0 bases and J by 0 bases, with 15 bases between. The CDR3 has 19 residues. CDR1 is LNHNV, CDR2 YYDKDF, per germline (reference sequence).

This clonotype was observed a handful of times. V usage is TRBV5-1 and J usage is TRBJ2-1, with 7 bases that match TRBD1. V was pared by 4 bases and J by 5 bases, with 12 bases of the junction left unmatched. Looked up from germline, CDR1 is SGHRS and CDR2 is YFSETQ. CDR3 length: 16 amino acids. As DNA, the CDR3 is TGCGCCAGCAGCCTGCCCGGGACAGTATTCAACAATGAGCAGTTCTTC. It translates to CASSLPGTVFNNEQFF.

This clonotype was recorded once. This sequence joins TRBV11-3 and TRBJ2-3, with 7 bases aligning to TRBD2. CDR3 length equals 12 residues. CDR1 is SGHNT and CDR2 is YENEEA in the germline V gene. J was trimmed by 8 bases and V by 5 bases; bases with no gene match: 4. The DNA for the CDR3 is TGTGCCAGCAGCCCCCCGGGAGGTACGCAGTATTTT. Translated: CASSPPGGTQYF.

In nucleotides, the CDR3 is TGTGCCAGCAGTTACTTGGGACAGGGTCACTCCTACGAGCAGTACTTC. This translates into CASSYLGQGHSYEQYF. The V call is TRBV6-6, the J call TRBJ2-7, with 9 bases matching TRBD1. The CDR3 has 16 amino acids. Germline-derived CDR1 and CDR2 are MNHNY and SVGAGI (reference sequence). After removal of 1 base from V and 0 bases from J, the junction contained 4 bases not matched to a gene.

This clonotype occurred a few times. The gene calls are TRBV7-9 and TRBJ2-5; D is ambiguous. Trimming shortened V by 5 bases and J by 2 bases, and 21 bases separated the two germline ends. Germline values: CDR1 SEHNR, CDR2 FQNEAQ (reference sequence). This CDR3 contains 17 residues. The chain's CDR3 is CASSPIRQHLKQETQYF. CDR3 bases: TGTGCCAGCAGCCCGATTAGGCAGCATCTTAAACAAGAGACCCAGTACTTC.

The chain combines TRBV28 with TRBJ2-5; 7 nucleotides align to TRBD1. V gave up 7 bases and J gave up 5 bases; unmatched junction bases: 10. Germline values: CDR1 MDHEN, CDR2 SYDVKM. The CDR3 covers 14 residues. The DNA for the CDR3 is TGTGCCAGCACCCTGACAGGGTCTCGGGAGACCCAGTACTTC. Its protein is CASTLTGSRETQYF.

This clonotype turned up a few times. This chain links TRBV20-1 with TRBJ2-3; a weak D match, TRBD2 (7 bases). The V end was cut by 5 bases, the J end by 2 bases, with 17 bases between. This CDR3 has 15 residues. CDR1 and CDR2 (germline): DFQATT, SNEGSKA (reference sequence). CDR3 DNA: TGCAGTGCTGCCGGGGGGCGGGGACCCACAGATACGCAGTATTTT. Translation gives CSAAGGRGPTDTQYF.

This sequence joins TRBV6-6 and TRBJ2-2; possibly TRBD1 for D (7 bases). Trimming took off 7 bases at V and 0 bases at J, with 12 bases between the two ends. The CDR3 is 15 amino acids. The germline gives CDR1 MNHNY, CDR2 SVGAGI (reference sequence). CDR3 sequence reads: CASTQGGTNTGELFF. CDR3 nucleotides: TGTGCCAGCACCCAGGGGGGTACGAACACCGGGGAGCTGTTTTTT.

This clonotype was seen a handful of times. V usage is TRBV5-1 and J usage is TRBJ2-7, with 7 nucleotides matching TRBD1. CDR1 and CDR2 (germline): SGHRS, YFSETQ. Losses at the gene ends were 3 bases for V and 7 bases for J; bases not matched to a gene: 7. The length of the CDR3 is 13 residues. The CDR3 protein is CASSSGQGEEQYF. The CDR3 nucleotides read TGCGCCAGCAGCTCCGGGCAGGGGGAAGAGCAGTACTTC. The complete variable domain, with remaining parts taken from reference TRBV5-1 and TRBJ2-7, reads KAGVTQTPRYLIKTRGQQVTLSCSPISGHRSVSWYQQTPGQGLQFLFEYFSETQRNKGNFPGRFSGRQFSNSRSEMNVSTLELGDSALYLCASSSGQGEEQYFGPGTRLTVT.

This clonotype was found a few times. The rearrangement uses TRBV7-2 and TRBJ2-4; TRBD2 matches 11 bases. The closer fit of TRBJ2-7 to the DNA end suggests the J call may be wrong. Per germline, CDR1 SGHTA and CDR2 FQGNSA. This CDR3 spans 16 amino acids. In DNA, the CDR3 is TGTGCCAGCAGCCTTAGCGGGGGGGCTTCTCTTTACGAGCAGTACTTC. This gives the protein CASSLSGGASLYEQYF.

This sequence joins TRBV28 and TRBJ1-2; D ambiguous. From germline, CDR1 is MDHEN and CDR2 SYDVKM. Trimming took 6 bases from V and 5 from J, leaving 10 bases between them. The CDR3 consists of 12 residues. The CDR3 loop reads CASRRASYGYTF. In nucleotides, the CDR3 is TGTGCCAGCAGGAGGGCCTCATATGGCTACACCTTC.

The chain uses TRBV12-3 or TRBV12-4 and TRBJ2-7; unclear D gene. This CDR3 has 13 amino acids. The V gene lost 6 bases and the J gene lost 1 base, with 10 bases spanning the gap. CDR3 sequence (DNA): TGTGCCAGCAGCACGGACGCATCCTACGAGCAGTACTTC. Encoded protein: CASSTDASYEQYF.

The CDR3 is CSARTRSTDTQYF. As DNA, the CDR3 is TGCAGTGCAAGGACTAGAAGCACAGATACGCAGTATTTT. This chain links TRBV20-1 with TRBJ2-3; the match to TRBD2 covers 7 bases. The CDR3 runs 13 residues. With 6 bases clipped from V and 0 bases from J, the junction kept 3 bases outside the gene matches. Germline V gives CDR1 DFQATT, CDR2 SNEGSKA (reference sequence).

The chain has TRBV6-6 and TRBJ1-1; D remains ambiguous. In germline, CDR1 is MNHNY, CDR2 SVGAGI (reference sequence). V was shortened by 6 bases and J by 5 bases, with 10 bases between the two germline ends. The CDR3 is 12 amino acids. DNA of the CDR3: TGTGCCAGCAGATCCGACATAACTGAAGCTTTCTTT. It specifies CASRSDITEAFF.

V and J are TRBV28 and TRBJ1-2, with 7 bases matching TRBD1. The CDR3 runs to 13 residues. From germline, CDR1 is MDHEN and CDR2 SYDVKM. Germline trimming cut 7 bases from V and 7 bases from J; bases unmatched to any gene: 9. This chain's CDR3 is CASTLDRACGYTF. The CDR3, as DNA: TGTGCCAGCACCTTAGACAGGGCCTGTGGCTACACCTTC.

The count of this clonotype is one. The chain recombines TRBV6-5 with TRBJ1-1, with D possibly matching TRBD1 (6 bases). This CDR3 is built from 13 residues. The V end lost 8 bases, the J end lost 4 bases, and 14 bases lay between the germline ends. CDR1 is MNHEY and CDR2 is SVGAGI in the germline V gene. In nucleotides, the CDR3 is TGTGCCAGCTCAACGAGGGGGGGCACTGAAGCTTTCTTT. Encoded protein: CASSTRGGTEAFF.

The chain recombines TRBV6-6 with TRBJ2-3; a possible D gene is TRBD2 (7 bases). CDR3 length: 16 amino acids. V lost 8 bases and J lost 8, with 26 bases in between. The germline CDR1 and CDR2 sequences are MNHNY and SVGAGI (reference sequence). The CDR3: CASRSKDGGPLSTQYF. The CDR3 DNA is TGTGCCAGCCGGAGCAAGGACGGGGGGCCCCTGAGTACGCAGTATTTT.

This clonotype has only a few counts. The CDR3 nucleotides read TGTGCCAGCAGCCCGGACTACACTTTTACGCGCTCTGGGGCCAACGTCCTGACTTTC. Its translation is CASSPDYTFTRSGANVLTF. This sequence joins TRBV7-2 and TRBJ2-6; TRBD2 is a possible D gene (6 bases). V lost 5 bases and J 0 bases, leaving 20 bases between the germline ends. The CDR3 is made up of 19 amino acids. CDR1 SGHTA and CDR2 FQGNSA come from the germline V gene.

This clonotype was counted a few times. The V call is TRBV7-9, the J call TRBJ2-7, with 11 bases identical to TRBD1. Per germline, CDR1 SEHNR and CDR2 FQNEAQ (reference sequence). V trimming: 6 bases; J trimming: 2 bases; junction bases outside the gene matches: 6. This CDR3 spans 15 amino acids. The CDR3 nucleotides are TGTGCCAGCAGTTCGGACAGGGGGCCGCCCTACGAGCAGTACTTC. This encodes CASSSDRGPPYEQYF.

The chain combines TRBV29-1 with TRBJ2-1; 10 bases are shared with TRBD1. V dropped 6 bases and J dropped 8; count of bases not matched to a gene: 4. The CDR3 covers 12 residues. Germline lookup yields CDR1 SQVTM and CDR2 ANQGSEA. The CDR3 loop reads CSVGGQGHEQFF. DNA of the CDR3: TGCAGCGTCGGGGGACAGGGGCATGAGCAGTTCTTC.

The rearrangement uses TRBV19 and TRBJ2-1; no clear D. The CDR3 runs 12 residues. The ends were cut back, 5 bases at V and 8 bases at J, with 10 bases in the middle. Germline lookup yields CDR1 LNHDA and CDR2 SQIVND (reference sequence). The CDR3 bases are TGTGCCAGTAGTCTTAGATTCCATGAGCAGTTCTTC. It is translated as CASSLRFHEQFF.

In its sample, this clonotype was seen once. The chain joins TRBV18 to TRBJ2-7; D is unclear. CDR1 and CDR2 from the germline V gene are KGHSH and LQKENI. The CDR3 covers 16 residues. V was shortened by 4 bases and J by 7 bases, with 23 bases between the two germline ends. The CDR3 coding sequence is TGTGCCAGCTCACTCATGGACGCGAGCTCCTACAATGAGCAGTACTTC. This translates into CASSLMDASSYNEQYF.

This clonotype has just a few counts. The V call is TRBV25-1, the J call TRBJ2-5, with TRBD1 matching 7 bases. Germline assignment: CDR1 MGHDK and CDR2 SYGVNS. V lost 8 bases, J lost 4 bases, and 7 bases stayed unmatched. The CDR3 runs to 13 residues. CDR3 coding DNA: TGTGCCAGCCTGCTAGGGGGCACAGAGACCCAGTACTTC. Protein product: CASLLGGTETQYF. The variable domain in full, with the rest retrieved from reference TRBV25-1 and TRBJ2-5, is EADIYQTPRYLVIGTGKKITLECSQTMGHDKMYWYQQDPGMELHLIHYSYGVNSTEKGDLSSESTVSRIRTEHFPLTLESARPSHTSQYLCASLLGGTETQYFGPGTRLLVL.

This clonotype was seen only once. The chain combines TRBV5-1 with TRBJ2-3; 8 nucleotides agree with TRBD2. Germline CDR1 reads SGHRS; CDR2 reads YFSETQ. V was pared by 2 bases and J by 5 bases, with 10 bases of the junction left unmatched. This CDR3 has 16 residues. CDR3 in amino acids: CASSLGPAGEGDTQYF. The CDR3 nucleotides read TGCGCCAGCAGCTTAGGACCAGCGGGGGAAGGAGATACGCAGTATTTT.

The chain has TRBV7-9 and TRBJ2-3; 7 bases fit TRBD1. The ends lost 6 bases at V and 2 bases at J; junction bases unmatched: 8. The CDR3 contains 15 residues. The germline V gene has CDR1 SEHNR and CDR2 FQNEAQ (reference sequence). The CDR3 sequence is CASRPNRGPTDTQYF. In DNA, the CDR3 is TGTGCCAGCAGACCCAACAGGGGCCCCACAGATACGCAGTATTTT. Combining the CDR3 with reference TRBV7-9 and TRBJ2-3 gives the whole variable domain DTGVSQNPRHKITKRGQNVTFRCDPISEHNRLYWYRQTLGQGPEFLTYFQNEAQLEKSRLLSDRFSAERPKGSFSTLEIQRTEQGDSAMYLCASRPNRGPTDTQYFGPGTRLTVL.

This sequence joins TRBV19 and TRBJ2-5; the D gene is possibly TRBD2 (5 bases). The V gene lost 5 bases and the J gene lost 0 bases, with 10 bases spanning the gap. The CDR3 has 14 amino acids. Germline assignment: CDR1 LNHDA and CDR2 SQIVND (reference sequence). CDR3 sequence (DNA): TGTGCCAGTAGTCGGGGTTCGTACCAAGAGACCCAGTACTTC. It specifies CASSRGSYQETQYF.

This clonotype was counted ten times or more. CDR3 sequence reads: CASSSRDRGSYEQYF. As DNA, the CDR3 is TGTGCCAGCAGTTCCCGGGACAGGGGCTCCTACGAGCAGTACTTC. This chain joins TRBV27 and TRBJ2-7; TRBD1 agrees at 10 bases. The CDR3 runs 15 residues. Germline V CDR1 and CDR2: MNHEY, SMNVEV (reference sequence). Germline trimming cut 4 bases from V and 0 bases from J; bases unmatched to any gene: 3.

This clonotype has just a few counts. V usage is TRBV20-1 and J usage is TRBJ2-1; 8 nucleotides line up with TRBD2. CDR3 size: 16 residues. The V gene's germline CDR1 is DFQATT and CDR2 SNEGSKA (reference sequence). J gave up 1 base and V 4 bases, and 9 bases lay outside the gene matches. The CDR3 coding sequence is TGCAGTGCTAAAGAAGCGGGGGCTAGGTCCTACAATGAGCAGTTCTTC. It specifies CSAKEAGARSYNEQFF.